This TCR beta chain was documented in a study of blood T cell repertoires in COVID-19. Generated by immunoSEQ multiplex PCR, the TCRdb table keeps only in-frame clones and is missing some. The sample gives 300,000 to 400,000 clones, around nine tenths of which show up once; 7.1% is in the top ten. The CDR3 contains 15 residues. CDR1 and CDR2 (germline): GTSNPN, SVGIG (reference sequence). V dropped 1 base and J dropped 2 bases, with 13 bases sitting between them. Followed longitudinally, the Seattle patients had been enrolled during active infection. V and J are TRBV30 and TRBJ2-3; maybe TRBD1 (5 bases). The sequencing sample was made of peripheral blood. This receptor was identified in an older woman with COVID-19, enrolled during active disease. The CDR3 loop reads CAWSGGTRVTDTQYF. The DNA of the CDR3 is TGTGCCTGGAGTGGGGGTACCAGGGTCACAGATACGCAGTATTTT.